This is a list of T cell receptor beta chains from one sample in a study of CD8 T cells in ankylosing spondylitis. Via MiXCR, TCRdb re-called the 5' RACE reads, giving one row per CDR3 protein. Of about 340,000 distinct CDR3 sequences listed, roughly 22% are singletons. The sequencing input was blood, either unsorted or a sorted T cell fraction (not recorded which). These receptors were obtained from a male donor with ankylosing spondylitis or in good health (not recorded which). Both conserved end residues are part of each CDR3. Each record gives: clone size, J gene, V gene, D gene, CDR3 DNA, CDR3 protein. D genes are given only for firm matches. Expanded clones get a size class; other rows say once, few or many, or leave the size out.

few | TRBJ2-2 | TRBV7-2 | - | TGTGCCAGCAGCCCACTGGAGCAAAACACCGGGGAGCTGTTTTTT | CASSPLEQNTGELFF
- | TRBJ2-3 | TRBV4-1 | - | TGCGCCAGCAGCCAGGCCCCCGGGTTGGCACTCACAGATACGCAGTATTTT | CASSQAPGLALTDTQYF
few | TRBJ2-4 | TRBV12-3/TRBV12-4 | - | TGTGCCAGCAGTTCACCGGACAGTTTAACCAAAAACATTCAGTACTTC | CASSSPDSLTKNIQYF
once | TRBJ2-1 | TRBV7-6 | - | TGTGCCAGCAGCTTAGATCCCGATGAACCGACAATGAGACAGTTCTTC | CASSLDPDEPTMRQFF
- | TRBJ2-1 | TRBV24-1 | TRBD1 | TGTGCCACCAGTGGCTTCACAGGGGATCATGAGCAGTTCTTC | CATSGFTGDHEQFF
few | TRBJ1-2 | TRBV6-1 | - | TGTGCCAGCAGTCCTATGGGGGGCCGCGATTATGGCTACACCTTC | CASSPMGGRDYGYTF
- | TRBJ2-2 | TRBV29-1 | TRBD2 | TGCAGCGTTGTACTAGCGGGGGGCCCCCACACCGGGGAGCTGTTTTTT | CSVVLAGGPHTGELFF
- | TRBJ1-2 | TRBV11-1 | - | TGTGCCAGCAGCTTAGGGTTGGTGAGCGTAATTTTGAACTATGGCTACACCTTC | CASSLGLVSVILNYGYTF
few | TRBJ2-7 | TRBV7-6 | TRBD1 | TGTGCCAGCAGTCCGCGGCAGGGGGCAGACCACGAGCAGTACTTC | CASSPRQGADHEQYF
few | TRBJ2-5 | TRBV29-1 | - | TGCAGCGTTGGGGCTTTCGGGGAGACCCAGTACTTC | CSVGAFGETQYF
- | TRBJ2-3 | TRBV4-1 | TRBD2 | TGCGCCAGCAGCCAAAGCGGGGGGGCAGTAGATACGCAGTATTTT | CASSQSGGAVDTQYF
- | TRBJ2-5 | TRBV12-3/TRBV12-4 | TRBD2 | TGTGCCAGCAGTTGGGCGGGGGGGCAGGAGACCCAGTACTTC | CASSWAGGQETQYF
- | TRBJ2-7 | TRBV6-1 | - | TGTGCCAGCAGTGAAACTGGGGTGGGCCCCTACGAGCAGTACTTC | CASSETGVGPYEQYF
many | TRBJ2-3 | TRBV29-1 | - | TGCAGCGTTGAAGCGCCGGACAGCCGCACAGATACGCAGTATTTT | CSVEAPDSRTDTQYF
few | TRBJ2-2 | TRBV6-5 | - | TGTGCCAGCAGTTACAAGCGTGGGACACCCACCGGGGAGCTGTTTTTT | CASSYKRGTPTGELFF
- | TRBJ2-1 | TRBV28 | TRBD1 | TGTGCCAGCAGCGTCTTCGGGACAGGTCACAATGAGCAGTTCTTC | CASSVFGTGHNEQFF
- | TRBJ2-7 | TRBV14 | - | TGTGCCAGCAGCCACATGGAGATAATCTACGAGCAGTACTTC | CASSHMEIIYEQYF
- | TRBJ2-2 | TRBV12-3/TRBV12-4 | - | TGTGCCAGCAGTTTAGGGTTTCTAGACACCGGGGAGCTGTTTTTT | CASSLGFLDTGELFF
- | TRBJ2-2 | TRBV12-3/TRBV12-4 | - | TGTGCCAGCAGTTTAGTCGACATTAACACCGGGGAGCTGTTTTTT | CASSLVDINTGELFF
- | TRBJ2-7 | TRBV4-2 | - | TGTGCCAGCAGCCAAGAATTTCAGCAACCCTACGAGCAGTACTTC | CASSQEFQQPYEQYF
- | TRBJ2-5 | TRBV5-1 | TRBD2 | TGCGCCAGCAGCATCCTAGCGGGGGCGGGAAAGACCCAGTACTTC | CASSILAGAGKTQYF
- | TRBJ2-1 | TRBV7-6 | - | TGTGCCAGCAGCCCTGTTGGGGGCCCCAATGAGCAGTTCTTC | CASSPVGGPNEQFF
- | TRBJ1-6 | TRBV20-1 | - | TGCAGTGCTAGAGAAGAGCCTACAATCTATAATTCACCCCTCCACTTT | CSAREEPTIYNSPLHF
- | TRBJ1-2 | TRBV20-1 | - | TGCAGTGCTAGAGACTATAATGGCTACACCTTC | CSARDYNGYTF
few | TRBJ2-7 | TRBV4-1 | TRBD1 | TGCGCCAGCAGCCAGGACAGGGGGCGATACGAGCAGTACTTC | CASSQDRGRYEQYF
- | TRBJ2-7 | TRBV20-1 | - | TGCAGTGCTAGAGGGGGCGCATCGACCTACGAGCAGTACTTC | CSARGGASTYEQYF
few | TRBJ2-7 | TRBV9 | - | TGTGCCAGCAGCGCGTCGGGACCCACCTACGAGCAGTACTTC | CASSASGPTYEQYF
few | TRBJ2-7 | TRBV12-3/TRBV12-4 | - | TGTGCCAGCAGTTTTTGGGATAGAGACGAGCAGTACTTC | CASSFWDRDEQYF
few | TRBJ1-1 | TRBV4-2 | - | TGTGCCAGCAGCCAAGTGGTTGAGGATATGAACACTGAAGCTTTCTTT | CASSQVVEDMNTEAFF
few | TRBJ2-1 | TRBV4-1 | - | TGCGCCAGCAGCCCGTACCTCGGGGGTGAGCAGTTCTTC | CASSPYLGGEQFF
few | TRBJ2-3 | TRBV29-1 | TRBD2 | TGCAGCGTTGAAGAACGGGGGGACCCAGGAACAGATACGCAGTATTTT | CSVEERGDPGTDTQYF
- | TRBJ2-7 | TRBV2 | TRBD1 | TGTGCCAGCAGCGGCGGACAGGCATACTACGAGCAGTACTTC | CASSGGQAYYEQYF
few | TRBJ2-5 | TRBV19 | - | TGTGCCAGTAGTATAGATCTAAGCGTTTCGGAGACCCAGTACTTC | CASSIDLSVSETQYF
few | TRBJ2-3 | TRBV7-9 | TRBD1 | TGTGCCAGCAGCCAGACAGGGGCAAGCACAGATACGCAGTATTTT | CASSQTGASTDTQYF
- | TRBJ1-2 | TRBV25-1 | - | TGTGCCAGCAGTGAAGTAGGGCATGGCTACACCTTC | CASSEVGHGYTF